Below are 3 T cell receptor beta chains sequenced from a single sample in a study of identical twins. MiXCR, run by TCRdb on the 5' RACE reads, gives a single entry per CDR3 protein. The table shows 500,000 to 700,000 distinct CDR3 sequences, with 7.1% occurring only once. These data were also filed under a second study, of yellow fever vaccine responses in identical twins.

Sequencing was performed on PBMCs. These receptors were obtained from a woman aged 18-35 years in good health.

In its sample, this clonotype was seen a few times. The chain combines TRBV10-3 with TRBJ2-1; TRBD2 matches 7 bases. The germline V gene encodes CDR1 ENHRY and CDR2 SYGVKD. The CDR3 loop spans 18 amino acids. After removal of 4 bases from V and 0 bases from J, the junction contained 12 bases not matched to a gene. CDR3 DNA sequence: TGTGCCATCAGTGGAGGAGGGACTACCACGAGCTCCTACAATGAGCAGTTCTTC. Translation: CAISGGGTTTSSYNEQFF.

The table lists this clonotype with many counts. The chain carries TRBV27 and TRBJ1-4; D may be TRBD1 (6 bases). In germline, CDR1 is MNHEY, CDR2 SMNVEV (reference sequence). Trimming took 6 bases from V and 7 from J, leaving 12 bases between them. This CDR3 region has 13 residues. CDR3 region: CASRGGGGEKLFF. The CDR3 coding sequence is TGTGCCAGCAGAGGGGGTGGAGGTGAAAAACTGTTTTTT.

Ten or more counts support this clonotype. This sequence joins TRBV12-3 or TRBV12-4 and TRBJ1-1; 7 nucleotides agree with TRBD1. CDR3 length: 15 residues. V trimming: 7 bases; J trimming: 4 bases; junction bases outside the gene matches: 12. CDR3 coding DNA: TGTGCCAGCATCCCCGGGACAGTTCCTTTCACTGAAGCTTTCTTT. It is translated as CASIPGTVPFTEAFF.